These T cell receptor beta chains were read from a single sample in a study of response to subunit inactivated influenza vaccine. TCRdb ran MiXCR on the RT-PCR reads and lists one entry per CDR3 protein. The repertoire holds some 800,000 distinct CDR3 sequences, with over 20% as singletons. The sequenced sample was PBMCs from blood, obtained less than 6 days after vaccination. All receptors derive from a man aged 50-59 years who received an inactivated influenza vaccine. CDR3s include the opening cysteine and the closing phenylalanine or tryptophan. Each record gives: D gene, V gene, clone size, CDR3 length, J gene, CDR3 DNA, CDR3 protein. A D gene is named only where the DNA matches it firmly. Clone size is not always given. Where it is, it says once, few, many or a class for expanded clones.

d_gene: NA
v_gene: TRBV5-1
abundance: NA
len: 19
j_gene: TRBJ2-3
CDR3nt: TGCGCCAGCAGCTTTCTCGCTCAGGTTGGGCGGGAAAGCACAGATACGCAGTATTTT
CDR3aa: CASSFLAQVGRESTDTQYF

d_gene: NA
v_gene: TRBV5-1
abundance: few
len: 14
j_gene: TRBJ1-1
CDR3nt: TGCGCCAGCAGCTTCGACGGAGAAAACACTGAAGCTTTCTTT
CDR3aa: CASSFDGENTEAFF

d_gene: TRBD1
v_gene: TRBV4-3
abundance: many
len: 14
j_gene: TRBJ2-7
CDR3nt: TGCGCCAGCAGCCAAGTACAGGGGGGCTACGAGCAGTACTTC
CDR3aa: CASSQVQGGYEQYF

d_gene: NA
v_gene: TRBV12-3/TRBV12-4
abundance: many
len: 14
j_gene: TRBJ1-1
CDR3nt: TGTGCCAGCAGTTTCGGGGGGGGGAACACTGAAGCTTTCTTT
CDR3aa: CASSFGGGNTEAFF

d_gene: NA
v_gene: TRBV7-9
abundance: NA
len: 14
j_gene: TRBJ2-1
CDR3nt: TGTGCCAGCAGCCTGGACGTATTATACAATGAGCAGTTCTTC
CDR3aa: CASSLDVLYNEQFF

d_gene: TRBD1
v_gene: TRBV4-3
abundance: few
len: 15
j_gene: TRBJ1-2
CDR3nt: TGCGCCAGCAGCCAATCCAGGGGGATGCGAGCTGGCTACACCTTC
CDR3aa: CASSQSRGMRAGYTF

d_gene: TRBD1
v_gene: TRBV29-1
abundance: NA
len: 14
j_gene: TRBJ2-7
CDR3nt: TGCAGCGCTGAATATAAGGTCAGGGGGCGAGAGCAGTACTTC
CDR3aa: CSAEYKVRGREQYF

d_gene: NA
v_gene: TRBV7-8
abundance: NA
len: 14
j_gene: TRBJ2-5
CDR3nt: TGTGCCAGCAGCTTAGGCAGCGAGAGAGGGGCCCAGTACTTC
CDR3aa: CASSLGSERGAQYF

d_gene: NA
v_gene: TRBV6-1
abundance: NA
len: 16
j_gene: TRBJ1-5
CDR3nt: TGTGCCAGCAGACCGACATACCTAAGTAGCAATCAGCCCCAGCATTTT
CDR3aa: CASRPTYLSSNQPQHF

d_gene: NA
v_gene: TRBV5-1
abundance: few
len: 14
j_gene: TRBJ2-1
CDR3nt: TGCGCCAGCAGCTTACCGGCCGCCTACAATGAGCAGTTCTTC
CDR3aa: CASSLPAAYNEQFF

d_gene: TRBD2
v_gene: TRBV20-1
abundance: many
len: 14
j_gene: TRBJ2-1
CDR3nt: TGCAGCCCTAAGGGAGCGGGGGGGATCGCTGAGCAGTTCTTC
CDR3aa: CSPKGAGGIAEQFF

d_gene: TRBD2
v_gene: TRBV4-2
abundance: NA
len: 15
j_gene: TRBJ2-7
CDR3nt: TGTGCCAGCAGCCAAGGCAGCGGGACTCCCTACGAGCAGTACTTC
CDR3aa: CASSQGSGTPYEQYF

d_gene: NA
v_gene: TRBV12-3/TRBV12-4
abundance: once
len: 15
j_gene: TRBJ2-4
CDR3nt: TGTGCCAGCAGCGCAAGGACGAGAGGCTTCAACATTCAGTACTTC
CDR3aa: CASSARTRGFNIQYF

d_gene: NA
v_gene: TRBV5-1
abundance: NA
len: 14
j_gene: TRBJ2-5
CDR3nt: TGCGCCAGCAACCCCGGGACGGACGGGGAGACCCAGTACTTC
CDR3aa: CASNPGTDGETQYF

d_gene: NA
v_gene: TRBV20-1
abundance: NA
len: 13
j_gene: TRBJ2-2
CDR3nt: TGCAGTGCTTTCAAGGGGGGCTCCGGGGAGCTGTTTTTT
CDR3aa: CSAFKGGSGELFF

d_gene: NA
v_gene: TRBV6-6
abundance: NA
len: 12
j_gene: TRBJ2-5
CDR3nt: TGTGCCAGTGGAGGGGGCCAGGAGACCCAGTACTTC
CDR3aa: CASGGGQETQYF

d_gene: NA
v_gene: TRBV29-1
abundance: few
len: 11
j_gene: TRBJ2-3
CDR3nt: TGCAGCGCCGTGATGACAGATACGCAGTATTTT
CDR3aa: CSAVMTDTQYF

d_gene: TRBD1
v_gene: TRBV5-1
abundance: few
len: 15
j_gene: TRBJ1-2
CDR3nt: TGCGCCAGCAGCTTCGGGACAGCTCCTACGGGGGGCTACACCTTC
CDR3aa: CASSFGTAPTGGYTF

d_gene: TRBD1
v_gene: TRBV5-1
abundance: NA
len: 17
j_gene: TRBJ1-4
CDR3nt: TGCGCCAGCAGCGGAGACGACGGGACAGGGAAACGGGCAAAACTGTTTTTT
CDR3aa: CASSGDDGTGKRAKLFF

d_gene: TRBD2
v_gene: TRBV11-2
abundance: NA
len: 14
j_gene: TRBJ2-1
CDR3nt: TGTGCCAGCAGCTTAGAACTAGCGGGGGGGCCATCGTTCTTC
CDR3aa: CASSLELAGGPSFF

d_gene: NA
v_gene: TRBV7-8
abundance: NA
len: 13
j_gene: TRBJ1-2
CDR3nt: TGTGCCAGCAGCCCCCGCGACAGGCGTGGCTACACCTTC
CDR3aa: CASSPRDRRGYTF

d_gene: NA
v_gene: TRBV19
abundance: NA
len: 16
j_gene: TRBJ1-1
CDR3nt: TGTGCCAGTAGTCCGAAGCAGACAAGGTACCTCACTGAAGCTTTCTTT
CDR3aa: CASSPKQTRYLTEAFF

d_gene: NA
v_gene: TRBV18
abundance: few
len: 16
j_gene: TRBJ2-5
CDR3nt: TGTGCCAGCTCACCACCCTTCACGGGCCTACAAGAGACCCAGTACTTC
CDR3aa: CASSPPFTGLQETQYF

d_gene: TRBD1
v_gene: TRBV10-3
abundance: many
len: 14
j_gene: TRBJ2-5
CDR3nt: TGTGCCATCAGTGAGGACAGGGCCAGGGAGACCCAGTACTTC
CDR3aa: CAISEDRARETQYF

d_gene: NA
v_gene: TRBV5-1
abundance: NA
len: 14
j_gene: TRBJ2-7
CDR3nt: TGCGCCAGCAGCTGGGGAGCAGGGGCGTACGAGCAGTACTTC
CDR3aa: CASSWGAGAYEQYF

d_gene: NA
v_gene: TRBV20-1
abundance: NA
len: 12
j_gene: TRBJ2-7
CDR3nt: TGCAGTGCTAATAACAGAGCCTACGAGCAGTACTTC
CDR3aa: CSANNRAYEQYF

d_gene: NA
v_gene: TRBV20-1
abundance: NA
len: 14
j_gene: TRBJ2-7
CDR3nt: TGCAGTGCTAGAGTTGGGGTCAGACCCTACGAGCAGTACTTC
CDR3aa: CSARVGVRPYEQYF

d_gene: NA
v_gene: TRBV2
abundance: NA
len: 12
j_gene: TRBJ1-2
CDR3nt: TGTGCCAGCAGACAACGACAGACTTACTACACCTTC
CDR3aa: CASRQRQTYYTF

d_gene: NA
v_gene: TRBV7-9
abundance: few
len: 14
j_gene: TRBJ2-7
CDR3nt: TGTGCCAGCAGCTTATCGGGGCTAGTGGAGGAGCAGTACTTC
CDR3aa: CASSLSGLVEEQYF

d_gene: TRBD1
v_gene: TRBV9
abundance: few
len: 14
j_gene: TRBJ1-2
CDR3nt: TGTGCCAGCAGCGGGACAGGTTTTGAACATGGCTACACCTTC
CDR3aa: CASSGTGFEHGYTF

d_gene: TRBD2
v_gene: TRBV6-4
abundance: NA
len: 14
j_gene: TRBJ2-1
CDR3nt: TGTGCCAGCAAGGCGGATGGCGGGAGGAATGAGCAGTTCTTC
CDR3aa: CASKADGGRNEQFF

d_gene: TRBD1
v_gene: TRBV20-1
abundance: NA
len: 12
j_gene: TRBJ2-7
CDR3nt: TGCGCGTTACAGGGGGCATCTTACGAGCAGTACTTC
CDR3aa: CALQGASYEQYF

d_gene: TRBD2
v_gene: TRBV4-1
abundance: NA
len: 16
j_gene: TRBJ2-5
CDR3nt: TGCGCCAGCAGCCAACTGCTAGCGGGGTCTGGGGAGACCCAGTACTTC
CDR3aa: CASSQLLAGSGETQYF

d_gene: NA
v_gene: TRBV4-1
abundance: NA
len: 15
j_gene: TRBJ2-3
CDR3nt: TGCGCCAGCAGCCAAAGAGTTTGGAGCACAGATACGCAGTATTTT
CDR3aa: CASSQRVWSTDTQYF

d_gene: NA
v_gene: TRBV5-5
abundance: few
len: 15
j_gene: TRBJ1-2
CDR3nt: TGTGCCAGCAGCTTGGGTCAGGGGAGCGGCTATGGCTACACCTTC
CDR3aa: CASSLGQGSGYGYTF

d_gene: TRBD1
v_gene: TRBV12-3/TRBV12-4
abundance: many
len: 15
j_gene: TRBJ1-5
CDR3nt: TGTGCCAGCAGTTTAAGACAGGGAAGCAATCAGCCCCAGCATTTT
CDR3aa: CASSLRQGSNQPQHF

d_gene: TRBD2
v_gene: TRBV9
abundance: few
len: 15
j_gene: TRBJ2-2
CDR3nt: TGTGCCAGCAGCCTCGGACTAGAGGGAGGGCGGGAGCTGTTTTTT
CDR3aa: CASSLGLEGGRELFF

d_gene: NA
v_gene: TRBV28
abundance: NA
len: 18
j_gene: TRBJ2-2
CDR3nt: TGTGCCACTTCGAGACCCCCGCATGACCGCGCGAACACCGGGGAGCTGTTTTTT
CDR3aa: CATSRPPHDRANTGELFF

d_gene: TRBD1
v_gene: TRBV2
abundance: few
len: 15
j_gene: TRBJ2-4
CDR3nt: TGTGCCAGCAGAAACAGGGGGATAGCCAAAAACATTCAGTACTTC
CDR3aa: CASRNRGIAKNIQYF

d_gene: TRBD1
v_gene: TRBV28
abundance: NA
len: 14
j_gene: TRBJ2-7
CDR3nt: TGTGCCAGCAGTTTCGGGGACAGGCAATCGAAGCAGTACTTC
CDR3aa: CASSFGDRQSKQYF

d_gene: NA
v_gene: TRBV12-3/TRBV12-4
abundance: NA
len: 15
j_gene: TRBJ1-2
CDR3nt: TGTGCCAGCAGTTTAGGGAGGGTAGCGGACTATGGCTACACCTTC
CDR3aa: CASSLGRVADYGYTF

d_gene: NA
v_gene: TRBV11-2
abundance: few
len: 17
j_gene: TRBJ1-1
CDR3nt: TGTGCCAGCAGCTTAGATCTAATACGGGGTATTGGCACTGAAGCTTTCTTT
CDR3aa: CASSLDLIRGIGTEAFF

d_gene: TRBD1
v_gene: TRBV29-1
abundance: NA
len: 14
j_gene: TRBJ2-7
CDR3nt: TGCAGCGTTGAAGATCGTGACAGGGGGCCCGAGCAGTACTTC
CDR3aa: CSVEDRDRGPEQYF

d_gene: TRBD1
v_gene: TRBV29-1
abundance: few
len: 14
j_gene: TRBJ2-2
CDR3nt: TGCAGCGTTGATGGACAGGGGGGTACCGGGGAGCTGTTTTTT
CDR3aa: CSVDGQGGTGELFF

d_gene: NA
v_gene: TRBV3-1
abundance: NA
len: 15
j_gene: TRBJ2-5
CDR3nt: TGTGCCAGCAGCCAATCGTACAGGGTAGGCGAGACCCAGTACTTC
CDR3aa: CASSQSYRVGETQYF

d_gene: NA
v_gene: TRBV12-3/TRBV12-4
abundance: many
len: 13
j_gene: TRBJ2-2
CDR3nt: TGTGCCAGCAGTTCCCTCAACACCGGGGAGCTGTTTTTT
CDR3aa: CASSSLNTGELFF

d_gene: TRBD2
v_gene: TRBV15
abundance: once
len: 17
j_gene: TRBJ2-1
CDR3nt: TGTGCCACCAGCCGCATGGGGGCGGGAGGGTCCTACAATGAGCAGTTCTTC
CDR3aa: CATSRMGAGGSYNEQFF

d_gene: NA
v_gene: TRBV29-1
abundance: NA
len: 11
j_gene: TRBJ2-1
CDR3nt: TGCAGCGTTCCCCGGGCTCTTGAGCAGTTCTTC
CDR3aa: CSVPRALEQFF